The rows below give T cell receptor beta chains drawn from one sample of a study of CD8+ T cells in alopecia areata. TCRdb keeps only in-frame clones here, not all; method: immunoSEQ multiplex PCR. Found here are 150,000 to 200,000 clones, about three fifths of them singletons; the top ten hold 16%. The specimen was CD4+ T cells sorted from blood, collected between weeks 55 and 65, from a patient treated with tofacitinib. All receptors come from a human donor with alopecia areata. Both conserved end residues are part of each CDR3. D genes are given only for firm matches. Size values are once, few and many counts, or a class for expanded clones, and some rows have none.

j_call: TRBJ2-5
v_call: TRBV11-2
clone_size: .
d_call: TRBD2
cdr3_nt: TGTGCCAGCAGCTTGTCAGCGGGGCCCCAAGAGACCCAGTACTTC
cdr3_aa: CASSLSAGPQETQYF

j_call: TRBJ1-4
v_call: TRBV7-9
clone_size: few
d_call: .
cdr3_nt: TGTGCCAGCAGCTTAGTTGGGGAAAAACTGTTTTTT
cdr3_aa: CASSLVGEKLFF

j_call: TRBJ2-7
v_call: TRBV7-9
clone_size: .
d_call: .
cdr3_nt: TGTGCCAGCAGCCCCCGGGCCGGGGGGCTTTACGAGCAGTACTTC
cdr3_aa: CASSPRAGGLYEQYF

j_call: TRBJ1-6
v_call: TRBV30
clone_size: .
d_call: .
cdr3_nt: TGTGCCTGGAGTACCAGGGGATTCTCCTATAATTCACCCCTCCACTTT
cdr3_aa: CAWSTRGFSYNSPLHF

j_call: TRBJ2-7
v_call: TRBV6-5
clone_size: .
d_call: .
cdr3_nt: TGTGCCAGCACCCCGTCGGGCCGGAGCTTTTACGAGCAGTACTTC
cdr3_aa: CASTPSGRSFYEQYF

j_call: TRBJ1-1
v_call: TRBV15
clone_size: .
d_call: .
cdr3_nt: TGTGCCACCAGTTTACAGACAAACACTGAAGCTTTCTTT
cdr3_aa: CATSLQTNTEAFF

j_call: TRBJ2-1
v_call: TRBV29-1
clone_size: few
d_call: .
cdr3_nt: TGCAGCGTCTACAGCAACTACAATGAGCAGTTCTTC
cdr3_aa: CSVYSNYNEQFF

j_call: TRBJ2-7
v_call: TRBV5-1
clone_size: .
d_call: TRBD1
cdr3_nt: TGCGCCAGCACCGACGGGACAGGGTTTAACGAGCAGTACTTC
cdr3_aa: CASTDGTGFNEQYF

j_call: TRBJ2-5
v_call: TRBV5-6
clone_size: .
d_call: .
cdr3_nt: TGTGCCAGCAGCGAAGGGGGGCGTGGAGGAGAGACCCAGTACTTC
cdr3_aa: CASSEGGRGGETQYF

j_call: TRBJ2-3
v_call: TRBV10-3
clone_size: .
d_call: .
cdr3_nt: TGTGCCATCGCGACAGCCATCAGCACAGATACGCAGTATTTT
cdr3_aa: CAIATAISTDTQYF

j_call: TRBJ1-5
v_call: TRBV10-3
clone_size: .
d_call: TRBD1
cdr3_nt: TGTGCCAACGTAATTAAACTGCAGGGGGATCAGCCCCAGCATTTT
cdr3_aa: CANVIKLQGDQPQHF

j_call: TRBJ1-2
v_call: TRBV7-9
clone_size: .
d_call: .
cdr3_nt: TGTGCCAGCAGCTTAGAGGGCGTCAATAACTATGGCTACACCTTC
cdr3_aa: CASSLEGVNNYGYTF

j_call: TRBJ1-6
v_call: TRBV5-1
clone_size: .
d_call: .
cdr3_nt: TGCGCCAGCAGCGTAGACAGAGGGAATTCACCCCTCCACTTT
cdr3_aa: CASSVDRGNSPLHF

j_call: TRBJ2-7
v_call: TRBV4-2
clone_size: once
d_call: .
cdr3_nt: TGTGCCAGCAGCCAAGGTTCCAGTTCCTACGAGCAGTACTTC
cdr3_aa: CASSQGSSSYEQYF

j_call: TRBJ2-1
v_call: TRBV7-9
clone_size: few
d_call: TRBD1
cdr3_nt: TGTGCCAGCAGCCTACAGGGGGAGAGCTGGAATGAGCAGTTCTTC
cdr3_aa: CASSLQGESWNEQFF

j_call: TRBJ1-2
v_call: TRBV11-2
clone_size: .
d_call: .
cdr3_nt: TGTGCCAGCAGCTTAGAGTATCGGGCGGGGCCGGGGTATGGCTACACCTTC
cdr3_aa: CASSLEYRAGPGYGYTF

j_call: TRBJ2-6
v_call: TRBV7-2
clone_size: many
d_call: .
cdr3_nt: TGTGCCAGCAGCTCTACGCCCTCTGGGGCCAACGTCCTGACTTTC
cdr3_aa: CASSSTPSGANVLTF

j_call: TRBJ2-3
v_call: TRBV12-5
clone_size: once
d_call: TRBD2
cdr3_nt: TGTGCTAGTGGTTTGACCACTAGCGCAGATACGCAGTATTTT
cdr3_aa: CASGLTTSADTQYF

j_call: TRBJ1-6
v_call: TRBV15
clone_size: few
d_call: .
cdr3_nt: TGTGCCACCAGCCCGCAAAGGGATCGGTCACCCCTCCACTTT
cdr3_aa: CATSPQRDRSPLHF

j_call: TRBJ1-2
v_call: TRBV6-6
clone_size: once
d_call: .
cdr3_nt: TGTGCCAGCAGTTACTTGGATGGCTACACCTTC
cdr3_aa: CASSYLDGYTF

j_call: TRBJ2-7
v_call: TRBV5-1
clone_size: .
d_call: .
cdr3_nt: TGCGCCAGCAGCTTTCAATCCGGAGGGAGACCCTACGAGCAGTACTTC
cdr3_aa: CASSFQSGGRPYEQYF

j_call: TRBJ1-1
v_call: TRBV7-9
clone_size: .
d_call: TRBD1
cdr3_nt: TGTGCCGTCGGTTCGCTTAGGGACAGGGACACTGAAGCTTTCTTT
cdr3_aa: CAVGSLRDRDTEAFF

j_call: TRBJ2-5
v_call: TRBV30
clone_size: once
d_call: TRBD1
cdr3_nt: TGTGCCTGGAGAGGACAGGCTCAAGAGACCCAGTACTTC
cdr3_aa: CAWRGQAQETQYF

j_call: TRBJ1-2
v_call: TRBV19
clone_size: .
d_call: .
cdr3_nt: TGTGCCAGTAGTATACATGCGGATGGCTACACCTTC
cdr3_aa: CASSIHADGYTF

j_call: TRBJ2-1
v_call: TRBV29-1
clone_size: .
d_call: TRBD1
cdr3_nt: TGCAGTTTACAGGGGCGTTTCTACAATGAGCAGTTCTTC
cdr3_aa: CSLQGRFYNEQFF

j_call: TRBJ2-7
v_call: TRBV6-6
clone_size: .
d_call: TRBD1
cdr3_nt: TGTGCCAGCACTCCCAGACAGGGAGCATCCTACGAGCAGTACTTC
cdr3_aa: CASTPRQGASYEQYF

j_call: TRBJ2-7
v_call: TRBV10-2
clone_size: .
d_call: .
cdr3_nt: TGCGCCAGCAGTGCAGGGTTGAGTGAGCAGTACTTC
cdr3_aa: CASSAGLSEQYF

j_call: TRBJ1-2
v_call: TRBV6-6
clone_size: few
d_call: .
cdr3_nt: TGTGCCAGCACCTGGGAGGGCGTAGCTGGCTATGGCTACACCTTC
cdr3_aa: CASTWEGVAGYGYTF

j_call: TRBJ2-1
v_call: TRBV6-5
clone_size: .
d_call: TRBD1
cdr3_nt: TGTGCCAGCTCATCGGGACAGGGGGTTAATGAGCAGTTCTTC
cdr3_aa: CASSSGQGVNEQFF

j_call: TRBJ2-2
v_call: TRBV30
clone_size: once
d_call: .
cdr3_nt: TGTGCCTGGAGTGTGGCAGACCCCGGGGAGCTGTTTTTT
cdr3_aa: CAWSVADPGELFF

j_call: TRBJ2-5
v_call: TRBV5-1
clone_size: .
d_call: TRBD1
cdr3_nt: TGCGCCAGCAGCCAATGGGGACAGGGCCCCCAAGAGACCCAGTACTTC
cdr3_aa: CASSQWGQGPQETQYF

j_call: TRBJ2-7
v_call: TRBV4-2
clone_size: .
d_call: TRBD1
cdr3_nt: TGTGCCAGCAGCCATGAACAGGGGACCCCCTTGGAGCAGTACTTC
cdr3_aa: CASSHEQGTPLEQYF

j_call: TRBJ2-1
v_call: TRBV29-1
clone_size: .
d_call: .
cdr3_nt: TGCAGCGTGCGGGGAGAGGGAGTTAGCAACAATGAGCAGTTCTTC
cdr3_aa: CSVRGEGVSNNEQFF

j_call: TRBJ2-2
v_call: TRBV4-1
clone_size: few
d_call: TRBD1
cdr3_nt: TGCGCCAGCAGCCAAGGGGGACAGGGCCGCACCGGGGAGCTGTTTTTT
cdr3_aa: CASSQGGQGRTGELFF

j_call: TRBJ1-2
v_call: TRBV10-3
clone_size: .
d_call: .
cdr3_nt: TGTGCCACAGGCGAGGGAAACGGCTACACCTTC
cdr3_aa: CATGEGNGYTF

j_call: TRBJ2-1
v_call: TRBV27
clone_size: .
d_call: TRBD2
cdr3_nt: TGTGCCAGCAGTCTGGGGAGGGGCGGCTCCTACAATGAGCAGTTCTTC
cdr3_aa: CASSLGRGGSYNEQFF

j_call: TRBJ1-2
v_call: TRBV5-6
clone_size: .
d_call: TRBD1
cdr3_nt: TGTGCCAGCAGCTTGGTTGGGGACAGCTATGGCTACACCTTC
cdr3_aa: CASSLVGDSYGYTF